This T cell receptor (beta chain) was sequenced in a study of T cell responses to AZD1222 COVID-19 vaccine. Assay used: immunoSEQ multiplex PCR; TCRdb lists only in-frame clones, some missing. The data show about 120,000 clones, approximately 89% seen once. This CDR3 contains 13 residues. Germline-derived CDR1 and CDR2 are MGHDK and SYGVNS. V lost 3 bases, J lost 6 bases, and 11 bases lay in between. The specimen comprised peripheral blood, sampled on day 0 of AZD1222 vaccination. This chain joins TRBV25-1 and TRBJ1-2; D might be TRBD1 (5 bases). The receptor comes from an adult in good health. The CDR3 loop reads CASSDAGRDGYTF. CDR3 nucleotide sequence: TGTGCCAGCAGTGACGCAGGGCGGGATGGCTACACCTTC.